The clone carrying this T cell receptor (beta chain) was seen repeatedly, ten times or more. The target antigen is unknown. This record comes from a study of T cell repertoires in cytomegalovirus infection. At the level of the study: In public TCR beta signatures, there were indications of both CMV infection and matching HLA type. Whole-study findings and limits: There were carriers of CMV plus the relevant HLA, and cumulative public TCR beta family frequency identified them.

TCRdb passed the reads through MiXCR, listing each CDR3 protein once. The data hold about 310,000 distinct CDR3 sequences, with roughly a sixth observed a single time. Germline CDR1 is SGHTA and CDR2 is FQGNSA. V gave up 2 bases and J gave up 6 bases; unmatched junction bases: 12. The CDR3 totals 16 residues. This chain links TRBV7-2 with TRBJ2-7; 8 nucleotides line up with TRBD2. Sequencing was carried out using PBMCs. The receptor comes from a human donor in good health (CMV status not recorded). Some clones in this sample may be carry-over from other donors' samples. For the CDR3, the DNA is TGTGCCAGCAGCTTAATGGGTCGGGGGGGCCCCGCCGAGCAGTACTTC. The encoded protein is CASSLMGRGGPAEQYF.